These 21 T cell receptor beta chains originate from one sample sequenced in a study of shared clonotypes between healthy human individuals. The table came from immunoSEQ multiplex PCR; TCRdb's copy has only in-frame clones and leaves some out. This sample has roughly 640,000 clones, with roughly 70% found just once. Material for sequencing was memory CD4+ T cells sorted from blood. As for subset: CD45RA-negative fraction. The receptor set was obtained from a woman under 40 in good health.

This sequence joins TRBV11-2 and TRBJ1-2, with D unresolved. CDR1 is SGHAT and CDR2 is FQNNGV in the germline V gene. Trimming stripped 6 bases from V and 4 bases from J, with 18 bases between. The CDR3 covers 15 residues. CDR3 amino acids: CASREIKGRSYGYTF. The CDR3, as DNA: TGTGCCAGCAGGGAAATAAAAGGGAGGAGCTATGGCTACACCTTC. Together with reference TRBV11-2 and TRBJ1-2, the CDR3 gives the full variable domain: EAGVAQSPRYKIIEKRQSVAFWCNPISGHATLYWYQQILGQGPKLLIQFQNNGVVDDSQLPKDRFSAERLKGVDSTLKIQPAKLEDSAVYLCASREIKGRSYGYTFGSGTRLTVV.

This clone was detected a few times. V usage is TRBV6-5 and J usage is TRBJ2-5; TRBD1 matches at 9 bases. The CDR3 is made up of 13 amino acids. Unmatched junction bases numbered 9, after V lost 8 bases and J lost 8 bases. From germline, CDR1 is MNHEY and CDR2 SVGAGI. DNA for the CDR3: TGTGCCAGCGGGAATTCGGACAGGGGAACCCAGTACTTC. Residues: CASGNSDRGTQYF.

Comments on this clone: The sample holds other DNA sequences that translate to the same CDR3. The V gene is TRBV6-5, the J gene TRBJ2-1; the D gene is possibly TRBD1 (6 bases). Germline lookup yields CDR1 MNHEY and CDR2 SVGAGI. The CDR3 consists of 15 residues. The ends were cut back, 0 bases at V and 4 bases at J, with 10 bases in the middle. CDR3 in amino acids: CASSYSRTDYNEQFF. In nucleotides, the CDR3 is TGTGCCAGCAGTTACTCTAGGACAGATTACAATGAGCAGTTCTTC.

The V and J genes are TRBV5-1 and TRBJ1-5; no reliable D call. Germline V gene sequence: CDR1 SGHRS, CDR2 YFSETQ. Trimming took 0 bases from V and 5 from J, leaving 9 bases between them. There are 14 residues in the CDR3. The CDR3 DNA reads TGCGCCAGCAGCTTGGCCGGTGGGGATCAGCCCCAGCATTTT. It encodes CASSLAGGDQPQHF.

The chain is built from TRBV6-6 and TRBJ1-1, with 7 positions matching TRBD1. The CDR3 extends over 14 amino acids. Germline V gene sequence: CDR1 MNHNY, CDR2 SVGAGI (reference sequence). J gave up 7 bases and V 5 bases, and 10 bases lay outside the gene matches. The CDR3 spells CASSHKGRDSEAFF. The DNA for the CDR3 is TGTGCCAGCAGTCACAAAGGAAGGGACAGTGAAGCTTTCTTT.

This clone was seen at least ten times. CDR3 residues: CASSVAGYGYTF. The CDR3 DNA sequence: TGTGCCAGCAGTGTGGCAGGCTATGGCTACACCTTC. This chain uses TRBV14 with TRBJ1-2, with D unresolved. Germline V gives CDR1 SGHDN, CDR2 FVKESK. This CDR3 contains 12 residues. Trimming pared 6 bases from V and 4 bases from J, leaving 9 bases between.

This clone occurred a few times. At the DNA level, this CDR3 is encoded by other sequences in the same sample as well. V usage is TRBV5-1 and J usage is TRBJ1-3; D remains unclear. V lost 4 bases and J lost 0, with 5 bases in between. Germline-derived CDR1 and CDR2 are SGHRS and YFSETQ. CDR3 length: 13 residues. The CDR3 DNA is TGCGCCAGCAGCGAGGGCTCTGGAAACACCATATATTTT. It translates to CASSEGSGNTIYF.

The V gene is TRBV6-1, the J gene TRBJ2-5, with 11 bases matching TRBD2. The CDR3 loop spans 16 amino acids. CDR1 and CDR2 (germline): MNHNS, SASEGT. V shed 4 bases, J shed 5 bases, and the junction held 9 bases outside the gene matches. CDR3 region: CASSVQLAGVAETQYF. As DNA, the CDR3 is TGTGCCAGCAGTGTTCAACTAGCGGGAGTGGCGGAGACCCAGTACTTC.

The rearrangement joins TRBV5-1 to TRBJ1-3; the match to TRBD1 covers 7 bases. The CDR3 totals 16 residues. Germline V gives CDR1 SGHRS, CDR2 YFSETQ. V gave up 3 bases and J gave up 0 bases; unmatched junction bases: 6. The CDR3 sequence: CASSWGQLLSGNTIYF. The CDR3 nucleotides are TGCGCCAGCAGCTGGGGACAGCTACTCTCTGGAAACACCATATATTTT.

This chain uses TRBV29-1 with TRBJ2-1; D remains unclear. Germline CDR1 is SQVTM and CDR2 is ANQGSEA. The CDR3 runs to 13 residues. V lost 8 bases and J lost 7, with 18 bases in between. CDR3 sequence (DNA): TGCAGCACCTTCGAACAGAGCCGGAATGAGCAGTTCTTC. Its protein product is CSTFEQSRNEQFF.

This clone is a singleton in its sample. This chain uses TRBV7-7 with TRBJ2-2; D gene uncertain. The germline CDR1 and CDR2 sequences are SSHAT and FNYEAQ (reference sequence). V was cut by 3 bases and J by 7 bases, with 9 bases left in between. The CDR3 has 13 amino acids. CDR3 sequence reads: CASSFGLDGELFF. In DNA form, the CDR3 reads TGTGCCAGCAGCTTTGGGTTGGACGGGGAGCTGTTTTTT. Full variable domain (outside the CDR3, taken from reference TRBV7-7 and TRBJ2-2): GAGVSQSPRYKVTKRGQDVTLRCDPISSHATLYWYQQALGQGPEFLTYFNYEAQPDKSGLPSDRFSAERPEGSISTLTIQRTEQRDSAMYRCASSFGLDGELFFGEGSRLTVL.

This clone appeared a single time. The CDR3 spells CASRRLGGSGQPQHF. The CDR3 DNA reads TGTGCCAGCAGGAGACTAGGGGGGTCGGGTCAGCCCCAGCATTTT. The chain carries TRBV6-1 and TRBJ1-5; possible D gene TRBD1, 6 bases. Germline V gene data show CDR1 as MNHNS and CDR2 as SASEGT. Trimming stripped 6 bases from V and 6 bases from J, with 18 bases between. The CDR3 is 15 residues long.

The chain has TRBV14 and TRBJ1-4, with D uncertain. CDR3 length: 15 amino acids. Germline CDR1 reads SGHDN; CDR2 reads FVKESK. V lost 1 base, J lost 8 bases, and 14 bases lay in between. Here the CDR3 reads CASSQVRGLQEKLFF. In nucleotides, the CDR3 is TGTGCCAGCAGCCAAGTCCGGGGTTTACAGGAAAAACTGTTTTTT.

V gene TRBV15 combines with J gene TRBJ1-4; D gene ambiguous. The V end was cut by 0 bases, the J end by 7 bases, with 9 bases between. The CDR3 extends over 14 amino acids. Germline CDR1 and CDR2: LNHNV and YYDKDF (reference sequence). CDR3 residues: CATSRDLRTEKLFF. CDR3 DNA: TGTGCCACCAGCAGAGATCTCAGGACTGAAAAACTGTTTTTT.

The chain links TRBV7-7 to TRBJ1-1; 9 bases agree with TRBD1. V lost 7 bases, J lost 4 bases, and 10 bases stayed unmatched. CDR1 and CDR2 from the germline V gene are SSHAT and FNYEAQ (reference sequence). The CDR3 runs 15 residues. DNA of the CDR3: TGTGCCAGCACCCACCACAGGGGGCGCATCACTGAAGCTTTCTTT. Residues: CASTHHRGRITEAFF.

V gene TRBV15 combines with J gene TRBJ1-2; the D gene is possibly TRBD1 (6 bases). Per germline, CDR1 LNHNV and CDR2 YYDKDF (reference sequence). V dropped 0 bases and J dropped 14 bases, with 16 bases sitting between them. The CDR3 is 13 residues long. Here the CDR3 reads CATSRDLVQGLTF. In DNA form, the CDR3 reads TGTGCCACCAGCAGAGATCTGGTCCAGGGGCTAACCTTC.

The rearrangement joins TRBV30 to TRBJ1-2, with 9 bases identical to TRBD1. The CDR3 is made up of 15 amino acids. V was clipped by 0 bases and J by 5 bases; unmatched bases: 7. CDR1 and CDR2 from the germline V gene are GTSNPN and SVGIG (reference sequence). The CDR3: CAWSVSSGTGYGYTF. CDR3 nucleotides: TGTGCCTGGAGTGTATCTTCCGGGACAGGGTATGGCTACACCTTC. Combining the CDR3 with reference TRBV30 and TRBJ1-2 gives the whole variable domain SQTIHQWPATLVQPVGSPLSLECTVEGTSNPNLYWYRQAAGRGLQLLFYSVGIGQISSEVPQNLSASRPQDRQFILSSKKLLLSDSGFYLCAWSVSSGTGYGYTFGSGTRLTVV.

The J gene is TRBJ1-2, the V gene TRBV10-3; D remains ambiguous. The germline V gene has CDR1 ENHRY and CDR2 SYGVKD. The CDR3 spans 13 residues. Between the trimmed V and J ends, which lost 8 bases and 7 bases, there was a span of 17 bases. CDR3 sequence reads: CAIGGERSGGYTF. CDR3 bases: TGTGCCATCGGAGGAGAACGTTCGGGTGGCTACACCTTC.

The chain couples TRBV19 to TRBJ2-2; D remains unclear. Germline CDR1 is LNHDA and CDR2 is SQIVND (reference sequence). Trimming shortened V by 7 bases and J by 1 base, and 13 bases separated the two germline ends. This CDR3 comprises 15 residues. Here the CDR3 reads CASNHRTWNTGELFF. As DNA, the CDR3 is TGTGCCAGTAATCATCGAACGTGGAACACCGGGGAGCTGTTTTTT. Variable domain in full (rest from reference TRBV19 and TRBJ2-2): DGGITQSPKYLFRKEGQNVTLSCEQNLNHDAMYWYRQDPGQGLRLIYYSQIVNDFQKGDIAEGYSVSREKKESFPLTVTSAQKNPTAFYLCASNHRTWNTGELFFGEGSRLTVL.

V gene TRBV28 combines with J gene TRBJ2-1; TRBD2 aligns across 13 bases. J lost 8 bases, V lost 2 bases, and 0 bases had no gene match. Germline V gene lookup returns CDR1 MDHEN and CDR2 SYDVKM. The CDR3 runs to 14 residues. The CDR3 DNA reads as TGTGCCAGCAGTTTAGGACTAGCGGGAGATGAGCAGTTCTTC. This codes for CASSLGLAGDEQFF.

V is TRBV30 and J is TRBJ2-5; 10 bases are shared with TRBD2. Germline trimming cut 4 bases from V and 5 bases from J; bases unmatched to any gene: 10. This CDR3 has 15 amino acids. Germline-derived CDR1 and CDR2 are GTSNPN and SVGIG (reference sequence). This chain's CDR3 is CAWTALAGVVETQYF. The CDR3 nucleotides are TGTGCCTGGACCGCTCTAGCGGGAGTCGTTGAGACCCAGTACTTC. Filled out from reference TRBV30 and TRBJ2-5, the complete variable domain reads SQTIHQWPATLVQPVGSPLSLECTVEGTSNPNLYWYRQAAGRGLQLLFYSVGIGQISSEVPQNLSASRPQDRQFILSSKKLLLSDSGFYLCAWTALAGVVETQYFGPGTRLLVL.